The T cell receptor beta chain under discussion was sequenced for a study of control samples from healthy donors and cancer patients. This table comes from immunoSEQ multiplex PCR, and its TCRdb copy is limited to in-frame clones, with some not included. Found here are about 150,000 clones, around 86% of them singletons; the top ten hold over 4.5%. Deletions cut 3 bases from V and 6 bases from J, with 12 bases between. The CDR3 contains 13 residues. Germline assignment: CDR1 SEHNR and CDR2 FQNEAQ (reference sequence). Sequences were obtained from blood. The clonotype comes from a man in his thirties or forties in good health. This chain links TRBV7-9 with TRBJ2-7, with D possibly TRBD1 on 6 matching bases. CDR3 loop: CASSFYRDAEQYF. The DNA for the CDR3 is TGTGCCAGCAGCTTTTACAGGGATGCCGAGCAGTACTTC. Full variable domain (missing parts from reference TRBV7-9 and TRBJ2-7): DTGVSQNPRHKITKRGQNVTFRCDPISEHNRLYWYRQTLGQGPEFLTYFQNEAQLEKSRLLSDRFSAERPKGSFSTLEIQRTEQGDSAMYLCASSFYRDAEQYFGPGTRLTVT.